The clone carrying this T cell receptor (beta chain) was observed many times. The data stem from a study of spatial heterogeneity in lung cancer. Study summary: Raw reads contained each unique TCR and UMI combination more than ten times on average.

Time point denoted: sample taken at primary tumor resection. No cell sorting; template was whole RNA from tumor, lung tissue or PBMC. Patients with untreated early-stage non-small cell lung cancer, numbering 55 to 80, were the donors. One entry per CDR3 protein results from TCRdb running MiXCR on the 5' RACE reads. The sample shows fewer than 20,000 distinct CDR3 sequences, 19% of them seen only once. Sequences were derived from PBMCs, sampled at surgery. This sequence was found in a male donor with early-stage non-small cell lung cancer.

CDR3 sequence (DNA): TGTGCTTCAGGACGGGTCAATCAGCCCCAGCATTTT. Encoded protein: CASGRVNQPQHF. V gene TRBV6-5 combines with J gene TRBJ1-5; D not certain. This CDR3 has 12 residues. Germline CDR1 is MNHEY and CDR2 is SVGAGI.